Sequencing of this T cell receptor beta chain was carried out in a study of coeliac disease (dated by TCRdb to the early 2020s). Describing the broader study: Each coeliac patient was placed into one of three groups: newly diagnosed active disease, refractory coeliac disease type I, or disease controlled by a gluten-free diet. The full study included 30 patients: around 22 with serologically confirmed coeliac disease and 8 controls with non-small intestinal disorders. Small intestinal lymphocyte fractions from coeliac and non-coeliac patients were analysed in the study using next-generation sequencing of rearranged TRB and TRG CDR3 regions. The goal was to describe the TR repertoires of small intestinal T cells in active coeliac disease, in refractory type I coeliac disease, and in coeliac disease treated with a gluten-free diet. TRB sequencing worked for samples from roughly 27 subjects, and these included about 22 paired bulk unsorted intraepithelial and lamina propria cell samples. High-resolution HLA typing was unavailable, so biased TRBV7-2 usage was queried as a proof of principle.

What the research found in general, with its limitations: In the authors' view, the approach was unsuitable for unbiased detection of gliadin-specific T cells, since gliadin-specific T cells are scarce and rarely shared between patients. TRB repertoires were found to be largely private, with most amino acid sequences unique to one sample, and no significant difference in V-gene usage was found between disease groups. Separating intraepithelial cells from lamina propria cells did not give high-purity fractions, so cross-contamination between the two compartments may have occurred. Compared with controls, active coeliac intraepithelial and lamina propria samples had TRB and TRG repertoires of lower clonality, which suggests that diverse T cells were recruited.

The CDR3 measures 14 amino acids from cysteine to phenylalanine. Just the 42-base CDR3 DNA is kept, in frame starting at base 1. Compared with germline, V lacks 4 bases and J lacks 2 bases; bases without a gene match: 2. Taken from the germline V gene, the CDR1 and CDR2 loops are SGHRS and YFSETQ. Regarding this clone: Its antigen is not yet known. Base qualities were left out, and no much larger clone turns up one base away.

Cells were frozen in aliquots of 400,000 to 600,000 in DMSO/FBS in liquid nitrogen, and a single aliquot from each fraction was used for sequencing. Endoscopy and small intestinal biopsy were performed in all 30 or so patients in the study. Intraepithelial cells were released by stirring biopsies for one hour at 37°C in RPMI containing EGTA, MgCl2 and 1% FBS. Genomic DNA was extracted from frozen unsorted cell fractions using the Qiagen DNeasy blood extraction kit. Library preparation was by the immunoSEQ multiplex PCR assay. In a multiplexed PCR, the TR loci were amplified; reverse primers were designed against J gene segments, whereas forward primers were designed against V gene segments. Amplified CDR3 regions were sequenced on the Illumina HiSeq System. On the authors' methods: Closely related reads were merged with a nearest-neighbour algorithm so that PCR and sequencing errors were removed and data were collapsed into unique sequences. Each repertoire was summarised by clonality and by T cell density, with T cell density defined as TR molecules per amount of genomic DNA input. CDR3 amino acid sequences present in at least 80% of unsorted samples were defined as public TRs and were then tested for differential abundance between coeliac and control samples. Disease-group differences in clonality and density were tested with Kruskal-Wallis tests followed by Dunn post-tests. TCRdb re-hosts the immuneACCESS table, in-frame sequences only. Its copies lack some clones; in the studies checked, an unresolved V gene accounts for under half of them, and the cause for the rest is not known. V and J calls and clone size are copied from that table; D and trimming were computed from the DNA. Within this sample are around 3,300 clones, with about 71% of them counted one time only. Of the sample, 15% to 19% is held by the ten largest clones.

The material sequenced was intraepithelial lymphocytes from the gut. The sample's cell subset or site label, decoded: intraepithelial cell (IEC) fraction of small intestinal biopsy. The clonotype originates from a man aged 18 to 30 with celiac disease on a gluten-free diet. This chain is built from TRBV5-1 and TRBJ2-7; 11 nucleotides in the junction match TRBD1. The CDR3 loop reads CASSPGQGAYEQYF. The nucleotide sequence reads TGCGCCAGCAGCCCGGGACAGGGGGCCTACGAGCAGTACTTC.